This T cell receptor (beta chain) was identified in a study of brain T cells in children with intractable seizures. Repertoires were generated with immunoSEQ multiplex PCR, while TCRdb's copy carries only in-frame clones and drops some. The data show 110,000 or so clones, roughly 94% seen once. Germline V gene lookup returns CDR1 SNHLY and CDR2 FYNNEI. The CDR3 consists of 15 residues. V lost 3 bases to trimming and J lost 3 bases, with 12 bases between them. This TCR was sampled from a boy under three years old with hemimegalencephaly and intractable seizures. The V gene is TRBV2, the J gene TRBJ1-5; a weak D match, TRBD1 (6 bases). The source was peripheral blood, collected at surgery. CDR3 coding DNA: TGTGCCAGCAGTGAGTTCGGACAGATCAATCAGCCCCAGCATTTT. This gives the protein CASSEFGQINQPQHF.